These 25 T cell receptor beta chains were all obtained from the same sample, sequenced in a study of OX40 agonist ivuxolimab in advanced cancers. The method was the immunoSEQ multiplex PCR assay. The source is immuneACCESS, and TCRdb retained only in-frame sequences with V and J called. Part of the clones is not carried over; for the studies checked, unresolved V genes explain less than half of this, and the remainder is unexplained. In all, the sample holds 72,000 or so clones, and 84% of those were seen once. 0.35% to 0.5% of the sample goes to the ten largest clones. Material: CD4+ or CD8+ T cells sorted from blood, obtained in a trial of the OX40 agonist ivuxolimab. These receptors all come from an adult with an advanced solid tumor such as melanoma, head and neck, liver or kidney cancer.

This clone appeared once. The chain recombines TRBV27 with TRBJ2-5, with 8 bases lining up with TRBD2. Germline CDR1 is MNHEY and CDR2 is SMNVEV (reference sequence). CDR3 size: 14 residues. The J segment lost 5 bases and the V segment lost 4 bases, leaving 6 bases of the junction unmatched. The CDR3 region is CASSSLAGWETQYF. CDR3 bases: TGTGCCAGCAGTTCTCTAGCGGGTTGGGAGACCCAGTACTTC.

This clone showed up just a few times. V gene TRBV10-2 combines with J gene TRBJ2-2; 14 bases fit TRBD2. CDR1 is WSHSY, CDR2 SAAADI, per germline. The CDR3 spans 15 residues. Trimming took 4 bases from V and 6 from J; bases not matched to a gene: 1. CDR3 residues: CASSGLAGGPGELFF. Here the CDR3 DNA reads TGCGCCAGCAGTGGACTAGCGGGGGGGCCCGGGGAGCTGTTTTTT.

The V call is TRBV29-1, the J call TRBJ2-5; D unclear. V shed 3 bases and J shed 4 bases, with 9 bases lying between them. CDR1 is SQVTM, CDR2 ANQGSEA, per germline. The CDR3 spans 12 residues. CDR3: CSVDLGRETQYF. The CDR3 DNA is TGCAGCGTTGACTTAGGCCGAGAGACCCAGTACTTC.

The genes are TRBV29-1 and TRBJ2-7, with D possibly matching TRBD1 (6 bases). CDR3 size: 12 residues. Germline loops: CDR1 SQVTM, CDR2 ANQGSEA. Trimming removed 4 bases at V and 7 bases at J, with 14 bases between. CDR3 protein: CSVGHGGGEQYV. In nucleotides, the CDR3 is TGCAGCGTTGGTCATGGGGGCGGGGAGCAGTACGTC.

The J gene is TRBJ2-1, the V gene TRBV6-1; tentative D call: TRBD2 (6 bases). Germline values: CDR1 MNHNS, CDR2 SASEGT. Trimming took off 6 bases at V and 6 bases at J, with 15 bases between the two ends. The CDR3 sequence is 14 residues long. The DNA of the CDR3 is TGTGCCAGCAGACTGACTAGGTTGTTCAATGAGCAGTTCTTC. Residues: CASRLTRLFNEQFF.

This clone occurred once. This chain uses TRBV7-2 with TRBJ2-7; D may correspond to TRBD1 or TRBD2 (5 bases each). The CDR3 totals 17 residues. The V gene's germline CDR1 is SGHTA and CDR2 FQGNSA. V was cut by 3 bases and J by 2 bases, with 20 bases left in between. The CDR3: CASSFRVGRGSAYEQYF. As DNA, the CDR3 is TGTGCCAGCAGCTTTAGGGTGGGCCGGGGCAGTGCCTACGAGCAGTACTTC.

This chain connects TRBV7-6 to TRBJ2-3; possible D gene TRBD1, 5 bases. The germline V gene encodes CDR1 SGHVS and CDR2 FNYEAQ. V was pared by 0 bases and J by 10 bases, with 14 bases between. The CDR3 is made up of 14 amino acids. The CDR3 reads CASSLALDKGSQYF. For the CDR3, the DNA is TGTGCCAGCAGCTTAGCCTTGGACAAAGGGTCGCAGTATTTT. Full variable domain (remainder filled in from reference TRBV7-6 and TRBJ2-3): GAGVSQSPRYKVTKRGQDVALRCDPISGHVSLYWYRQALGQGPEFLTYFNYEAQQDKSGLPNDRFSAERPEGSISTLTIQRTEQRDSAMYRCASSLALDKGSQYFGPGTRLTVL.

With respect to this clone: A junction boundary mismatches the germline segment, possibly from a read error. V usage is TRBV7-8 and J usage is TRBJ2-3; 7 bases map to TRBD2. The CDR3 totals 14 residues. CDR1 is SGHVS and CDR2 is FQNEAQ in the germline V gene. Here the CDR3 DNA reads TGTGCCAGCAGCATAGCGGGCGAAACAGATACGCAGTATTTT. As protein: CASSIAGETDTQYF.

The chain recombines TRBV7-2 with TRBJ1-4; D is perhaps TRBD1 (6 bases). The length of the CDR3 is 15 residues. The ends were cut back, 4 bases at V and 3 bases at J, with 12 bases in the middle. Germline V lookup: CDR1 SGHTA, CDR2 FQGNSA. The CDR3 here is CASSSYRAANEKLFF. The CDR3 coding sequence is TGTGCCAGCAGCTCTTACAGGGCCGCTAATGAAAAACTGTTTTTT.

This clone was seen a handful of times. CDR3 sequence: CASSKSGLRIAEAFF. The CDR3, as DNA: TGTGCCAGTAGCAAATCAGGGCTGCGGATCGCTGAAGCTTTCTTT. J is TRBJ1-1 and V is TRBV19, with a possible D match to TRBD1 (5 bases). Trimming removed 6 bases from V and 6 bases from J, with 20 bases in between. Germline CDR1 is LNHDA and CDR2 is SQIVND (reference sequence). The CDR3 has 15 residues. The full variable domain, with the rest looked up from reference TRBV19 and TRBJ1-1, is DGGITQSPKYLFRKEGQNVTLSCEQNLNHDAMYWYRQDPGQGLRLIYYSQIVNDFQKGDIAEGYSVSREKKESFPLTVTSAQKNPTAFYLCASSKSGLRIAEAFFGQGTRLTVV.

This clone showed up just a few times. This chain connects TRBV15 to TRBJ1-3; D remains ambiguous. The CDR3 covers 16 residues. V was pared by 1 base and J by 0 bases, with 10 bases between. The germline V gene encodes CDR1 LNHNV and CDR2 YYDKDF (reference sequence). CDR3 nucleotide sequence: TGTGCCACCAGCAGAGGGACGGCCGTCTCTGGAAACACCATATATTTT. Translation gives CATSRGTAVSGNTIYF.

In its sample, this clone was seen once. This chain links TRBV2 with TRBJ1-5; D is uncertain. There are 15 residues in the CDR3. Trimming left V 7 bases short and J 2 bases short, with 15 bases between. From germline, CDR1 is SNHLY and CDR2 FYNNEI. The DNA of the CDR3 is TGTGCCAGCAATGGCGGAGGTCTTGGCAATCAGCCCCAGCATTTT. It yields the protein CASNGGGLGNQPQHF.

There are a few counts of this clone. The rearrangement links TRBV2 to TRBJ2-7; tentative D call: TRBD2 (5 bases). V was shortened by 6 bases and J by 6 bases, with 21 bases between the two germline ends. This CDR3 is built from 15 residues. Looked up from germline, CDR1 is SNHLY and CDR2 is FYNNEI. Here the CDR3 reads CASSAGLFKEPEQYV. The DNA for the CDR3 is TGTGCCAGCAGCGCCGGACTGTTCAAAGAACCCGAGCAGTACGTC.

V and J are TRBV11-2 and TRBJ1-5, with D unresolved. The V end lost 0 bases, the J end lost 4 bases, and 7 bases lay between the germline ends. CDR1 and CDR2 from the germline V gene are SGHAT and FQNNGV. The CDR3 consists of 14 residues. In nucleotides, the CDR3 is TGTGCCAGCAGCTTAGAGGGGTTTAATCAGCCCCAGCATTTT. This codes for CASSLEGFNQPQHF.

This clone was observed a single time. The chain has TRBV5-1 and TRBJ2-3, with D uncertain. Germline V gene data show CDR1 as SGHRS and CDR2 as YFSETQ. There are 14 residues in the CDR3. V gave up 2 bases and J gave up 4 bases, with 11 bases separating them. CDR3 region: CASSFGRIADTQYF. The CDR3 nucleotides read TGCGCCAGCAGCTTTGGGCGAATAGCAGATACGCAGTATTTT.

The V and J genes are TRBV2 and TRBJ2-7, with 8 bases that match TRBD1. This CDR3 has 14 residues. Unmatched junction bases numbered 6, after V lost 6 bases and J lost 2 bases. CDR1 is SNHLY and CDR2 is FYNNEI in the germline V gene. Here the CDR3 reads CASRLTGAPYEQYF. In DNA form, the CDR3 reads TGTGCCAGCAGACTGACAGGGGCACCCTACGAGCAGTACTTC.

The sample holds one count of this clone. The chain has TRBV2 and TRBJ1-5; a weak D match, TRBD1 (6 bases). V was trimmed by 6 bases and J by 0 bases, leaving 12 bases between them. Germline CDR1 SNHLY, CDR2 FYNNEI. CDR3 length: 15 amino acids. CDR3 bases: TGTGCCAGCAGACGACAGGCGGATAGCAATCAGCCCCAGCATTTT. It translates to CASRRQADSNQPQHF. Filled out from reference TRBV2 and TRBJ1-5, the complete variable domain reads EPEVTQTPSHQVTQMGQEVILRCVPISNHLYFYWYRQILGQKVEFLVSFYNNEISEKSEIFDDQFSVERPDGSNFTLKIRSTKLEDSAMYFCASRRQADSNQPQHFGDGTRLSIL.

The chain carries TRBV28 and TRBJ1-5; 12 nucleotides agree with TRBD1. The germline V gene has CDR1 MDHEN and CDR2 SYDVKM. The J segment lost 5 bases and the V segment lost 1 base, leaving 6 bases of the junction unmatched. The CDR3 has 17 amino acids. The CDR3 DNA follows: TGTGCCAGCAGTTTATACGGGACAGGGGGCTTCGATCAGCCCCAGCATTTT. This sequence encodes CASSLYGTGGFDQPQHF.

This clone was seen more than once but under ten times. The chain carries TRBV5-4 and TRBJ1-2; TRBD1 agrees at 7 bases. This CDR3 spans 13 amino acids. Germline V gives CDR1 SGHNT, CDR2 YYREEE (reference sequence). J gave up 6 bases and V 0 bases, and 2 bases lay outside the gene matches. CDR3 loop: CASSLGQGNGYTF. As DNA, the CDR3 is TGTGCCAGCAGCTTGGGACAGGGAAATGGCTACACCTTC.

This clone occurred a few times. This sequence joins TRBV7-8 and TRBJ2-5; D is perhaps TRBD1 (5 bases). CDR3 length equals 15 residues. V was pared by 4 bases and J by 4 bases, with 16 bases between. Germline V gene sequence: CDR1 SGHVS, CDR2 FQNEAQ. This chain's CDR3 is CASSSRQIGPETQYF. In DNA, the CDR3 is TGTGCCAGCAGCTCGAGACAGATAGGGCCAGAGACCCAGTACTTC.

The DNA for the CDR3 is TGTGCCAGCAGGGAATACGGGACTATGGCTTTCTTT. This translates into CASREYGTMAFF. This rearrangement joins TRBV6-1 to TRBJ1-1, with D possibly being TRBD1 (5 bases). This CDR3 is built from 12 residues. CDR1 MNHNS and CDR2 SASEGT come from the germline V gene. With 6 bases removed from V and 11 bases from J, the gap between germline ends came to 16 bases.

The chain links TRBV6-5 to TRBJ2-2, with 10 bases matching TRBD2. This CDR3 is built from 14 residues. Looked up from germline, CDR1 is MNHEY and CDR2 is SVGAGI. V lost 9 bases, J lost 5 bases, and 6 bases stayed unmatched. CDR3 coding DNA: TGTGCCAGTCAGGCTAGCGGGAGAACCGGGGAGCTGTTTTTT. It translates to CASQASGRTGELFF.

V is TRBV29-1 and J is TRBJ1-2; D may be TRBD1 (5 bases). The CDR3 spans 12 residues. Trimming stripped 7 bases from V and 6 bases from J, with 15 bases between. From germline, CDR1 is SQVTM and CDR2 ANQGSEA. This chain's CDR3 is CSAEGESNGYTF. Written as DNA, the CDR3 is TGCAGCGCCGAAGGGGAGAGCAATGGCTACACCTTC.

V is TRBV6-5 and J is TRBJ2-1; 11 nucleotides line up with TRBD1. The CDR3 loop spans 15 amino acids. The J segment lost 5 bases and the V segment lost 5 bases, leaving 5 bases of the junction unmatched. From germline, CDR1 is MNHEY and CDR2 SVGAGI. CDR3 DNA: TGTGCCAGCAGTAAGGACAGGGGGCACGACAATGAGCAGTTCTTC. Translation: CASSKDRGHDNEQFF.

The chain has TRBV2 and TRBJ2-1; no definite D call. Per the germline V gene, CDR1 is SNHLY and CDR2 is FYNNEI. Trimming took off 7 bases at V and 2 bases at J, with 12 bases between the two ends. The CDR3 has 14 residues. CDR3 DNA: TGTGCCAGCACCGTGGCGGTTACCTACAATGAGCAGTTCTTC. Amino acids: CASTVAVTYNEQFF.